This T cell receptor beta chain comes out of a study of regulatory T cells in long-lasting Graves disease. According to the study, TCR beta libraries were built with iRepertoire HTBI primers and CDR3-region Arm-PCR. In TCRdb, the multiplex PCR reads were re-called with MiXCR into one record per CDR3 protein. Of more than 400,000 distinct CDR3 sequences in the sample, 15% to 20% were seen once. Germline lookup yields CDR1 LGHDT and CDR2 YNNKEL (reference sequence). This CDR3 contains 14 residues. Worth noting for this clonotype: This may stem from a read error, because a much larger clone lies one nucleotide away.

Time point in this sample: newly diagnosed GD, antithyroid drugs for less than 3 months. Following extraction of RNA from PBMCs, that RNA was used to make the TCR library. These data also formed part of another study, on T cells in Graves' hyperthyroidism and ophthalmopathy. That investigation notes: Each patient was aged 18 to 65 and had newly diagnosed hyperthyroidism of under 2 months' duration. The TCR CDR3 first-round RT-PCR relied on the HTBI primer set.

V and J are TRBV3-1 and TRBJ2-2; perhaps TRBD1 as D (7 bases). The TCR was taken from a man in his forties with Graves disease. The input for sequencing was peripheral blood mononuclear cells (PBMCs), taken at new diagnosis, from a patient treated with antithyroid drugs. The CDR3 sequence: CAGSHAGGTGELFF. The CDR3 coding sequence is TGTGCCGGCAGCCACGCAGGGGGGACCGGGGAGCTGTTTTTT. The whole variable domain, filled in from reference TRBV3-1 and TRBJ2-2, reads DTAVSQTPKYLVTQMGNDKSIKCEQNLGHDTMYWYKQDSKKFLKIMFSYNNKELIINETVPNRFSPKSPDKAHLNLHINSLELGDSAVYFCAGSHAGGTGELFFGEGSRLTVL.